This entry is about one T cell receptor (beta chain). Its antigen is not identified. CDR3 size: 15 residues. The data stem from a study of shared clonotypes between healthy human individuals. Study-level findings and limits: Non-shared clonotypes were found to have lower generation probabilities than the clonotypes that were shared by all four of the sorted-subset donors. A limitation of the genetic and exposure-history diversity represented arose from few donors.

Deep was the level used in running the assay. The assay was immunoSEQ multiplex PCR, and TCRdb's table has in-frame clones only and misses some. The sample holds about 2.2 million clones, roughly 91% seen once. Positive CCR7 selection of CD45RO-negative cells yielded the naive CD8 cells, and terminally differentiated effector memory CD45RA+ cells were excluded. All the donors were Caucasian adults who lived in Nashville, Tennessee. The chain couples TRBV21-1 to TRBJ2-5; the table names TRBD2, a call not compared with the DNA. TRBV21-1 is a listed pseudogene. Sequencing was done on a sample of naive CD8+ T cells from PBMCs. The TCR comes from a man in his late teens or twenties in good health. Some clones in this sample may be carry-over from other donors' samples. The CDR3 DNA is TGTGCCAGCCCGGACAAGCGGGAAGGCAGAGAGACCCAGTACTTC. Encoded protein: CASPDKREGRETQYF.